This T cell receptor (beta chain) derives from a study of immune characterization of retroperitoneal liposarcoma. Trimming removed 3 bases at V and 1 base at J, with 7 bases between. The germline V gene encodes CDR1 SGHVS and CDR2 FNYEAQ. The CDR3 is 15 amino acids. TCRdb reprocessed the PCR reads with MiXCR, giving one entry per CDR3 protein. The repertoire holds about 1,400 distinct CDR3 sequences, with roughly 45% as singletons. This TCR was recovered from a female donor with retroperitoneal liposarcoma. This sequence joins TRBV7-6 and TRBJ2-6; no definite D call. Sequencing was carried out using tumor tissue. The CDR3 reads CASSFTASGANVLTF. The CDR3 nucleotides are TGTGCCAGCAGCTTTACTGCATCTGGGGCCAACGTCCTGACTTTC. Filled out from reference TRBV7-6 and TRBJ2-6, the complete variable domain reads GAGVSQSPRYKVTKRGQDVALRCDPISGHVSLYWYRQALGQGPEFLTYFNYEAQQDKSGLPNDRFSAERPEGSISTLTIQRTEQRDSAMYRCASSFTASGANVLTFGAGSRLTVL.